Below, 8 T cell receptor beta chains from the same sample are listed, as sequenced in a study of OX40 agonist ivuxolimab in advanced cancers. This table comes from immunoSEQ multiplex PCR, and its TCRdb copy is limited to in-frame clones, with some not included. The table records around 70,000 clones, around four fifths of them present only once. The sample in question was CD4+ or CD8+ T cells sorted from blood, obtained in a trial of the OX40 agonist ivuxolimab. The receptors stem from an adult with an advanced solid tumor such as melanoma, head and neck, liver or kidney cancer.

CDR3 residues: CASSPLIAQGELFF. The CDR3, as DNA: TGTGCCAGCAGCCCCCTTATCGCACAGGGAGAGCTGTTTTTT. The chain couples TRBV7-9 to TRBJ1-4, with D perhaps TRBD1 (6 bases). The CDR3 is made up of 14 amino acids. V lost 5 bases and J 14 bases, leaving 21 bases between the germline ends. CDR1 and CDR2 from the germline V gene are SEHNR and FQNEAQ (reference sequence).

The sample holds one count of this clone. This chain connects TRBV28 to TRBJ1-4; D unclear. CDR3 length: 13 residues. CDR1 MDHEN and CDR2 SYDVKM come from the germline V gene. Trimming took 4 bases from V and 8 from J, leaving 11 bases between them. CDR3 amino acids: CASSYVAREKLFF. In DNA, the CDR3 is TGTGCCAGCAGTTACGTGGCCAGAGAAAAACTGTTTTTT.

The CDR3 nucleotides are TGCAGCGTTGTTCTTCGTCCGGGACAGGAAGTCCATGAGCAGTTCTTC. Translated: CSVVLRPGQEVHEQFF. The rearrangement links TRBV29-1 to TRBJ2-1, with 8 bases aligning to TRBD1. The trim removed 4 bases at V and 8 bases at J, leaving 16 bases unmatched. The germline CDR1 and CDR2 sequences are SQVTM and ANQGSEA. The CDR3 consists of 16 residues.

V is TRBV30 and J is TRBJ1-2; the D is unclear. Trimming took 7 bases from V and 0 from J, leaving 12 bases between them. CDR1 and CDR2 from the germline V gene are GTSNPN and SVGIG (reference sequence). This CDR3 region has 13 residues. The CDR3 is CAYQGRANYGYTF. The CDR3, as DNA: TGTGCCTACCAAGGACGCGCTAACTATGGCTACACCTTC.

The CDR3 region is CASSRSGGGGEQFF. CDR3 nucleotides: TGTGCCAGCAGCCGTTCGGGGGGAGGCGGTGAGCAGTTCTTC. The J gene is TRBJ2-1, the V gene TRBV7-9; 7 bases map to TRBD2. The V gene's germline CDR1 is SEHNR and CDR2 FQNEAQ (reference sequence). The CDR3 totals 14 residues. V dropped 5 bases and J dropped 9; count of bases not matched to a gene: 10.

The chain recombines TRBV6-6 with TRBJ2-2; unclear D gene. The V end was cut by 6 bases, the J end by 11 bases, with 16 bases between. CDR1 is MNHNY, CDR2 SVGAGI, per germline (reference sequence). The CDR3 sequence is 13 residues long. CDR3 sequence: CASSAAGAVELFF. CDR3 DNA sequence: TGTGCCAGCAGCGCGGCAGGTGCGGTCGAGCTGTTTTTT.

This clone showed up just a few times. The chain links TRBV5-8 to TRBJ1-5, with D perhaps TRBD1 (5 bases). The CDR3 covers 15 residues. Germline V gene lookup returns CDR1 SGHTS and CDR2 YDEGEE. V was clipped by 0 bases and J by 4 bases, with 11 bases between them. For the CDR3, the DNA is TGTGCCAGCAGCTTGGGTCAGGGAATGAATCAGCCCCAGCATTTT. This encodes CASSLGQGMNQPQHF.

The chain uses TRBV7-8 and TRBJ2-5; TRBD2 agrees at 12 bases. The V segment lost 3 bases and the J segment 4 bases; nucleotides outside the gene matches: 6. Germline V lookup: CDR1 SGHVS, CDR2 FQNEAQ. The CDR3 extends over 16 amino acids. The CDR3 DNA is TGTGCCAGCAGCTTCAGGACTAGCGGGAATCTAGAGACCCAGTACTTC. Its protein product is CASSFRTSGNLETQYF.